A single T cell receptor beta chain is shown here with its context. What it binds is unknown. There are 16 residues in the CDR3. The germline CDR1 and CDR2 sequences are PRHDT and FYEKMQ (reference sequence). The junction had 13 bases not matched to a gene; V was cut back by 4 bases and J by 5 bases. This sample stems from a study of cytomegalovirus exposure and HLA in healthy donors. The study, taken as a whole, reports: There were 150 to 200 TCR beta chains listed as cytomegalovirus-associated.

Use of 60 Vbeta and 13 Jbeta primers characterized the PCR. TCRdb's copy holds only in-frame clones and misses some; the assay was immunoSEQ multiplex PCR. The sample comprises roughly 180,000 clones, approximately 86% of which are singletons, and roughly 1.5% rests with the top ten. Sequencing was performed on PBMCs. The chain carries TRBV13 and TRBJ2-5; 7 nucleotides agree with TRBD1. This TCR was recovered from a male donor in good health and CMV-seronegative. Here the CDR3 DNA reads TGTGCCAGCAGCTCCCGACAGGGTGGGTTTTCGGAGACCCAGTACTTC. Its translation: CASSSRQGGFSETQYF.